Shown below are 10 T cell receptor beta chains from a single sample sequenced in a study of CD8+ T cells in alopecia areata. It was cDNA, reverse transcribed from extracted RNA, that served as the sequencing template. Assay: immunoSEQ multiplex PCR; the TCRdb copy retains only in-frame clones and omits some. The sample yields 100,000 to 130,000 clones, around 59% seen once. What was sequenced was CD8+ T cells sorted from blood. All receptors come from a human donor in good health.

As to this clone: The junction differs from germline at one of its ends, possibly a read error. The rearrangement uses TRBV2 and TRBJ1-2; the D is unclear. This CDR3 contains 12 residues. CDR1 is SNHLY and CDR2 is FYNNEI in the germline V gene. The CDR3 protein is CASSDGGEFGAF. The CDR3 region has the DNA TGTGCCAGCAGTGACGGCGGGGAATTTGGGGCCTTC.

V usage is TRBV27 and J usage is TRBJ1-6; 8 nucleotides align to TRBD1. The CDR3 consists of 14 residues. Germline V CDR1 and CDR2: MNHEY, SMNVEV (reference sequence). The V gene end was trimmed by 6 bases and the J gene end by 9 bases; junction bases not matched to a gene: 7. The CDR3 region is CASRTTGGSSPLHF. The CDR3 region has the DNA TGTGCCAGCAGGACTACAGGGGGAAGTTCACCCCTCCACTTT.

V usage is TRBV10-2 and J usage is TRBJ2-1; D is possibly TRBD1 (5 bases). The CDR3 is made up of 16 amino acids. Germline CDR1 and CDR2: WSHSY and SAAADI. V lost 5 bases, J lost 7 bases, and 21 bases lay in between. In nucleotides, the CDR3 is TGCGCCAGCAGTTGGACCAGGGCCCCGCCGCGGAATGAGCAGTTCTTC. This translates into CASSWTRAPPRNEQFF.

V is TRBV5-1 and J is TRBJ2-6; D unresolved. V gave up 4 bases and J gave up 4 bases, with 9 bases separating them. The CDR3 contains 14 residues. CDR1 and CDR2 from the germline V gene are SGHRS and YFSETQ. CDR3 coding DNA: TGCGCCAGCAGCCCTGGGCTGGGGGCCAACGTCCTGACTTTC. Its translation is CASSPGLGANVLTF.

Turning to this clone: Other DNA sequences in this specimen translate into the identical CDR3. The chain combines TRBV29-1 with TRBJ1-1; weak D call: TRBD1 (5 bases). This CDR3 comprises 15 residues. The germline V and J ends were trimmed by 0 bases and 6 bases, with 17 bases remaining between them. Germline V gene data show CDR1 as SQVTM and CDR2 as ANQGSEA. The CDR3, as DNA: TGCAGCGTTGAAGAAGGGACGGGACTCCCGGCTGAAGCTTTCTTT. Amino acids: CSVEEGTGLPAEAFF.

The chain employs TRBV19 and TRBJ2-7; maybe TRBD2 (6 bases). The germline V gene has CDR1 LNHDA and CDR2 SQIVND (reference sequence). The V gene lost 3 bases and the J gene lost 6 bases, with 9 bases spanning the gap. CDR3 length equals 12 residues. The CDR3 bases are TGTGCCAGTAGTATGGAGGGGCTCGAGCAGTACTTC. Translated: CASSMEGLEQYF.

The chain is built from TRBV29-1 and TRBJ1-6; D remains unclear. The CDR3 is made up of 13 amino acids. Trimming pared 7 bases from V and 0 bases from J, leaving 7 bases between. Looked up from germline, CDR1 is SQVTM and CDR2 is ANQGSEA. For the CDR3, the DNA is TGCAGCGCGAGGAGCTCCTATAATTCACCCCTCCACTTT. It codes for CSARSSYNSPLHF.

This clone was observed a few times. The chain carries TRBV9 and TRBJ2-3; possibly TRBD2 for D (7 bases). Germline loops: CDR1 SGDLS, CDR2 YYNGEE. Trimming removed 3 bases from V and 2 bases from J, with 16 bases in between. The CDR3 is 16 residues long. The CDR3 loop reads CASSGEGGGPTDTQYF. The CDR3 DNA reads TGTGCCAGCAGCGGGGAGGGCGGGGGCCCCACAGATACGCAGTATTTT.

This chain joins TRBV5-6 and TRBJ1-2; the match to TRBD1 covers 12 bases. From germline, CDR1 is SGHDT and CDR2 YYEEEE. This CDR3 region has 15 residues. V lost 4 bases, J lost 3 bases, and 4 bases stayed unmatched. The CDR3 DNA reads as TGTGCCAGCAGCCTGGGACAGGGGGCGGACTATGGCTACACCTTC. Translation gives CASSLGQGADYGYTF.

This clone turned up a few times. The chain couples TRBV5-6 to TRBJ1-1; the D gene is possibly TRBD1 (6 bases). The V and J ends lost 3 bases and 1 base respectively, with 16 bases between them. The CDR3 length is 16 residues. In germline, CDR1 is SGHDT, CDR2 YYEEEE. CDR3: CASSWGGRAGNTEAFF. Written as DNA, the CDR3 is TGTGCCAGCAGCTGGGGGGGCCGCGCAGGGAACACTGAAGCTTTCTTT.